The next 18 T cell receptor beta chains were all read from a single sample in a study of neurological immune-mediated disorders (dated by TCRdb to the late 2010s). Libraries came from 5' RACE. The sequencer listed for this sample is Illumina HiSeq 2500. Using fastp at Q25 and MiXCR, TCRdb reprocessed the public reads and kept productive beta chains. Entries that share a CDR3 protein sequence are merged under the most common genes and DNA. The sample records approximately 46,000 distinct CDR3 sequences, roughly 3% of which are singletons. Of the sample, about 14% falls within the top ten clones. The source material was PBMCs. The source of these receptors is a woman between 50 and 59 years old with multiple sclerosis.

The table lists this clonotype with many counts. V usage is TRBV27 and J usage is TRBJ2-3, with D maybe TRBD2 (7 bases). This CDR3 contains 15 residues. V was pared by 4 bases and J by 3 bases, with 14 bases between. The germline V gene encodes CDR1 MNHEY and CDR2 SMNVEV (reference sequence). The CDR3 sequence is CASSSPGGRTDTQYF. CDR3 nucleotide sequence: TGTGCCAGCAGTTCCCCGGGGGGCAGAACAGATACGCAGTATTTT.

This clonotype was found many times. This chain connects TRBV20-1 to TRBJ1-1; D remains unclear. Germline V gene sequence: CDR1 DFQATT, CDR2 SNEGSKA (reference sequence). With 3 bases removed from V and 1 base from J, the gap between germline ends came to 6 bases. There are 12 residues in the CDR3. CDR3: CSAREGNTEAFF. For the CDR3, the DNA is TGCAGTGCTAGGGAAGGGAACACTGAAGCTTTCTTT.

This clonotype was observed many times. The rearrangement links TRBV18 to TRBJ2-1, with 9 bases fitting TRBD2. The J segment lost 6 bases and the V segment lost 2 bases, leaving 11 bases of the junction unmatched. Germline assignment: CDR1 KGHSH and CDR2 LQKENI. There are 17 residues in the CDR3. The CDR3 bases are TGTGCCAGCTCACCAATTACAGGCTTAGCGGGAGCCAATGAGCAGTTCTTC. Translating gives CASSPITGLAGANEQFF.

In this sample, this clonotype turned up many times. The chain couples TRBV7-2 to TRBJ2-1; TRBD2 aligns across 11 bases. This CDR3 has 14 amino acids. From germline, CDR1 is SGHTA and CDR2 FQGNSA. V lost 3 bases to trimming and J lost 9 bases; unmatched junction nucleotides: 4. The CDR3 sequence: CASSFSGGEGEQFF. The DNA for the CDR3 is TGTGCCAGCAGCTTTAGCGGGGGGGAGGGTGAGCAGTTCTTC. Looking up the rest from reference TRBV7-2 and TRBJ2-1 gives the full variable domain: GAGVSQSPSNKVTEKGKDVELRCDPISGHTALYWYRQSLGQGLEFLIYFQGNSAPDKSGLPSDRFSAERTGGSVSTLTIQRTQQEDSAVYLCASSFSGGEGEQFFGPGTRLTVL.

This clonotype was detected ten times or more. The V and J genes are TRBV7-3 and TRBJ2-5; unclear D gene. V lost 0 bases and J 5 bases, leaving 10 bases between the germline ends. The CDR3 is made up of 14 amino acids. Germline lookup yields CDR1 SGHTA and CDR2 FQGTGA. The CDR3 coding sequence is TGTGCCAGCAGCTTAACCCCTGGCATCGAGACCCAGTACTTC. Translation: CASSLTPGIETQYF.

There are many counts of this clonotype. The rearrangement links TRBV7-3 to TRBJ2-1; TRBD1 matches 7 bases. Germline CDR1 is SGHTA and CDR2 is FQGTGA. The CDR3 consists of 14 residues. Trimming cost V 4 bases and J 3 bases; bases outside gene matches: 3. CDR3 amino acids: CASSSGTDYNEQFF. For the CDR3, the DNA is TGTGCCAGCAGCTCCGGGACAGACTACAATGAGCAGTTCTTC.

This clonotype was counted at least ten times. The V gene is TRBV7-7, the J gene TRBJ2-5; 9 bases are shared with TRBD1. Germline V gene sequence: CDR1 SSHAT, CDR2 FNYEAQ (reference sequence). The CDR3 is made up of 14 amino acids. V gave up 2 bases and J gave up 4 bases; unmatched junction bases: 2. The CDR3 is CASSLWGQGETQYF. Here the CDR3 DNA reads TGTGCCAGCAGCTTATGGGGACAGGGAGAGACCCAGTACTTC.

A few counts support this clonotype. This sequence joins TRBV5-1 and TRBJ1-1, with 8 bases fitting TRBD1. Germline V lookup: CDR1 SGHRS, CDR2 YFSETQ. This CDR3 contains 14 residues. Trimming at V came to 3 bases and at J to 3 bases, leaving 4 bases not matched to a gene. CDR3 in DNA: TGCGCCAGCAGCTCGACAGGGGAGGACACTGAAGCTTTCTTT. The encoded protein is CASSSTGEDTEAFF. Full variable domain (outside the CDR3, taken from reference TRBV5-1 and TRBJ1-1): KAGVTQTPRYLIKTRGQQVTLSCSPISGHRSVSWYQQTPGQGLQFLFEYFSETQRNKGNFPGRFSGRQFSNSRSEMNVSTLELGDSALYLCASSSTGEDTEAFFGQGTRLTVV.

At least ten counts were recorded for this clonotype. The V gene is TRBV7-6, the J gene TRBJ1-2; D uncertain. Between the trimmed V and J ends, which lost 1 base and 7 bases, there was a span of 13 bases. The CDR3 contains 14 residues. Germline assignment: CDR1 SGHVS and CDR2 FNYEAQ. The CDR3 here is CASSLDEDRGGYTF. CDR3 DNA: TGTGCCAGCAGCTTAGACGAAGACCGTGGTGGCTACACCTTC.

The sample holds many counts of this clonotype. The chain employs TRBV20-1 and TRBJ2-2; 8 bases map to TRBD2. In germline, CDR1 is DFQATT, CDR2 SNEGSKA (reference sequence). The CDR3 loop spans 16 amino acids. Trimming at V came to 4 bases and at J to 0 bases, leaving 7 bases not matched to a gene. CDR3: CSATQAGAPNTGELFF. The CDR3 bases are TGCAGTGCTACCCAAGCGGGGGCTCCGAACACCGGGGAGCTGTTTTTT.

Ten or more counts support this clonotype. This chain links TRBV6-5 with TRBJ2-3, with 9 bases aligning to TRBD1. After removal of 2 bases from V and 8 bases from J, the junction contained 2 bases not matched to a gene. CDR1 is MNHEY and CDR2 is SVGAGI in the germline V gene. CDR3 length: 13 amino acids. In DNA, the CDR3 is TGTGCCAGCAGTTACACGACAGGGGGTACGCAGTATTTT. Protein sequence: CASSYTTGGTQYF.

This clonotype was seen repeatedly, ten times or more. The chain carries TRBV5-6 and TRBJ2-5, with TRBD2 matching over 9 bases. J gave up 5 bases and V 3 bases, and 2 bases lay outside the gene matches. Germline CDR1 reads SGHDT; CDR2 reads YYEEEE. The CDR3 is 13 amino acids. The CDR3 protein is CASSSAGGETQYF. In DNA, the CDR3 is TGTGCCAGCAGCTCGGCGGGAGGGGAGACCCAGTACTTC.

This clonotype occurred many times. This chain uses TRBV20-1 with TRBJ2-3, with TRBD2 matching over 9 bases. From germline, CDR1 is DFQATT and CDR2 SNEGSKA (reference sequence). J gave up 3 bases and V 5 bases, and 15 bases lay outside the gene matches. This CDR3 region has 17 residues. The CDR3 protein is CSALPSGIPWGTDTQYF. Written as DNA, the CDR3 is TGCAGTGCTCTCCCTAGCGGGATTCCTTGGGGTACAGATACGCAGTATTTT.

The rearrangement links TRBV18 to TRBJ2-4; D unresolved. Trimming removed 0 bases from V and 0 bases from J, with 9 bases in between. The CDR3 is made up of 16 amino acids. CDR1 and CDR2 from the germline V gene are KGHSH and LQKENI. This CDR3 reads CASSPPSGLAKNIQYF. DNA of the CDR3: TGTGCCAGCTCACCACCGTCGGGTCTAGCCAAAAACATTCAGTACTTC. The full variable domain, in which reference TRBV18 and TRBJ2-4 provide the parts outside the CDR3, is NAGVMQNPRHLVRRRGQEARLRCSPMKGHSHVYWYRQLPEEGLKFMVYLQKENIIDESGMPKERFSAEFPKEGPSILRIQQVVRGDSAAYFCASSPPSGLAKNIQYFGAGTRLSVL.

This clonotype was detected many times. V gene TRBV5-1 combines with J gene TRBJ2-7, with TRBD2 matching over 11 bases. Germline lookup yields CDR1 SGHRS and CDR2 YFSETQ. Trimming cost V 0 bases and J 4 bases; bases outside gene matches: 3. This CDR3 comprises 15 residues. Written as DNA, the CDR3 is TGCGCCAGCAGCTTGGCCTCTAGCGGGAGGTACGAGCAGTACTTC. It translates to CASSLASSGRYEQYF.

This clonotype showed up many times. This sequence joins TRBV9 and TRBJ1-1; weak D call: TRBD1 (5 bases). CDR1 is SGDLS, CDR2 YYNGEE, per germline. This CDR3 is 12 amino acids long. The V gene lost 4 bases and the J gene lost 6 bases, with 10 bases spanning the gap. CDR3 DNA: TGTGCCAGCAGCCCCTCGGGACCTGAAGCTTTCTTT. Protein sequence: CASSPSGPEAFF.

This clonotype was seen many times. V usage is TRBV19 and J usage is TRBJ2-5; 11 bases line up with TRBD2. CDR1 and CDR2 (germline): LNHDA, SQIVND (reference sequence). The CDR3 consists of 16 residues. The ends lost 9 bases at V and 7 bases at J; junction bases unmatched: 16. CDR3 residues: CASATSGAAPRGTQYF. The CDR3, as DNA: TGTGCCAGCGCGACTAGCGGGGCCGCCCCACGCGGGACCCAGTACTTC.

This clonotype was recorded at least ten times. The CDR3 coding sequence is TGTGCCAGCAGCCCCCGTAGATTAGCGGGAGAAGAGGAGGTAGAGACCCAGTACTTC. Translation gives CASSPRRLAGEEEVETQYF. This chain joins TRBV7-2 and TRBJ2-5; TRBD2 agrees at 9 bases. The germline gives CDR1 SGHTA, CDR2 FQGNSA. The CDR3 has 19 residues. Germline trimming cut 5 bases from V and 4 bases from J; bases unmatched to any gene: 20.